This entry lists 24 T cell receptor beta chains sequenced from one sample in a study of OX40 agonist ivuxolimab in advanced cancers. Measured with immunoSEQ multiplex PCR; TCRdb has only the in-frame clones, and not every one. The sample yields some 83,000 clones, about 89% seen once. The sequencing used CD4+ or CD8+ T cells sorted from blood, collected in a trial of the OX40 agonist ivuxolimab. These receptor sequences come from an adult with an advanced solid tumor such as melanoma, head and neck, liver or kidney cancer.

In nucleotides, the CDR3 is TGTGCCAGCAGTGGCCGGACAGGGACCTATAGCAATCAGCCCCAGCATTTT. The encoded protein is CASSGRTGTYSNQPQHF. This chain links TRBV6-1 with TRBJ1-5, with 8 bases that match TRBD1. The germline V gene has CDR1 MNHNS and CDR2 SASEGT. The CDR3 is 17 residues long. With V trimmed by 4 bases and J by 0 bases, 8 bases remained unmatched.

This clone was counted a single time. The rearrangement joins TRBV7-3 to TRBJ2-1; 7 bases align to TRBD1. This CDR3 is 16 amino acids long. Germline V gene data show CDR1 as SGHTA and CDR2 as FQGTGA. With 1 base clipped from V and 6 bases from J, the junction kept 9 bases outside the gene matches. The CDR3 DNA sequence: TGTGCCAGCAGCTTAATACCGGGACAGACTGTCAATGAGCAGTTCTTC. It specifies CASSLIPGQTVNEQFF.

The CDR3 region has the DNA TGCAGTGCTAGAGTAGATTACGAGCAGTACTTC. Protein product: CSARVDYEQYF. V is TRBV20-1 and J is TRBJ2-7; no clear D. The CDR3 totals 11 residues. Trimming shortened V by 1 base and J by 4 bases, and 5 bases separated the two germline ends. CDR1 is DFQATT and CDR2 is SNEGSKA in the germline V gene (reference sequence).

The count of this clone is one. CDR3 in DNA: TGCGCCAGCAGCTTCGACAGCCTATCAATCTCCTACGAGCAGTACTTC. It translates to CASSFDSLSISYEQYF. The rearrangement links TRBV5-1 to TRBJ2-7; D may be TRBD1 (5 bases). Germline V CDR1 and CDR2: SGHRS, YFSETQ. V was pared by 2 bases and J by 0 bases, with 15 bases between. There are 16 residues in the CDR3.

This rearrangement joins TRBV14 to TRBJ1-1; D unclear. Germline CDR1 SGHDN, CDR2 FVKESK. V lost 4 bases and J lost 3, with 9 bases in between. The CDR3 extends over 13 amino acids. The CDR3 reads CASSLVGDTEAFF. For the CDR3, the DNA is TGTGCCAGCAGCCTCGTGGGAGACACTGAAGCTTTCTTT. Full variable domain (outside the CDR3, taken from reference TRBV14 and TRBJ1-1): EAGVTQFPSHSVIEKGQTVTLRCDPISGHDNLYWYRRVMGKEIKFLLHFVKESKQDESGMPNNRFLAERTGGTYSTLKVQPAELEDSGVYFCASSLVGDTEAFFGQGTRLTVV.

The chain links TRBV18 to TRBJ1-3; 7 bases match TRBD1. The V gene's germline CDR1 is KGHSH and CDR2 LQKENI. V gave up 0 bases and J gave up 7 bases; unmatched junction bases: 3. This CDR3 contains 14 residues. CDR3 sequence: CASSPPDRRNTIYF. CDR3 DNA: TGTGCCAGCTCACCACCGGACAGGAGGAACACCATATATTTT.

J is TRBJ2-1 and V is TRBV2, with D uncertain. The CDR3 is made up of 13 amino acids. The germline V gene has CDR1 SNHLY and CDR2 FYNNEI. Trimming took off 3 bases at V and 10 bases at J, with 13 bases between the two ends. DNA of the CDR3: TGTGCCAGCAGTGACTACTTGAGACTGGAGCAGTTCTTC. Translated, it gives CASSDYLRLEQFF.

This clone was detected only once. The gene calls are TRBV7-9 and TRBJ2-1, with D possibly being TRBD2 (5 bases). From germline, CDR1 is SEHNR and CDR2 FQNEAQ (reference sequence). The V gene lost 6 bases and the J gene lost 7 bases, with 10 bases spanning the gap. The CDR3 extends over 12 amino acids. CDR3 loop: CASREVTNEQFF. CDR3 coding DNA: TGTGCCAGCAGGGAGGTGACTAATGAGCAGTTCTTC.

The chain has TRBV4-2 and TRBJ1-5, with D possibly matching TRBD1 (5 bases). Trimming took off 4 bases at V and 1 base at J, with 8 bases between the two ends. Germline-derived CDR1 and CDR2 are LGHNA and YNFKEQ. The length of the CDR3 is 14 residues. The CDR3 nucleotides read TGTGCCAGCAGCCGGGGGGAGAGCAATCAGCCCCAGCATTTT. Protein sequence: CASSRGESNQPQHF.

The V call is TRBV28, the J call TRBJ2-5; D may be TRBD2 (6 bases). Germline V lookup: CDR1 MDHEN, CDR2 SYDVKM. With 9 bases removed from V and 5 bases from J, the gap between germline ends came to 19 bases. The CDR3 runs to 14 residues. CDR3 residues: CASLNGGSEETQYF. The CDR3 DNA is TGTGCCAGTTTGAATGGGGGGAGCGAGGAGACCCAGTACTTC. The full variable domain, with the rest looked up from reference TRBV28 and TRBJ2-5, is DVKVTQSSRYLVKRTGEKVFLECVQDMDHENMFWYRQDPGLGLRLIYFSYDVKMKEKGDIPEGYSVSREKKERFSLILESASTNQTSMYLCASLNGGSEETQYFGPGTRLLVL.

This clone has only a few counts. The chain employs TRBV27 and TRBJ1-2; D perhaps matches TRBD1 (5 bases). Per germline, CDR1 MNHEY and CDR2 SMNVEV (reference sequence). The CDR3 is 13 amino acids. V gave up 3 bases and J gave up 2 bases, with 7 bases separating them. CDR3 residues: CASSFDRNYGYTF. In DNA, the CDR3 is TGTGCCAGCAGTTTCGACAGAAACTATGGCTACACCTTC.

The V call is TRBV13, the J call TRBJ1-1, with 10 bases matching TRBD1. Trimming at V came to 4 bases and at J to 9 bases, leaving 14 bases not matched to a gene. Germline V lookup: CDR1 PRHDT, CDR2 FYEKMQ (reference sequence). The CDR3 sequence is 16 residues long. This CDR3 reads CASSSQTGGALGKAFF. Written as DNA, the CDR3 is TGTGCCAGCAGCTCTCAGACAGGGGGCGCTTTGGGGAAAGCTTTCTTT.

This chain joins TRBV7-2 and TRBJ2-3; TRBD1 or TRBD2 may be the D gene (7 bases each). This CDR3 region has 15 residues. V was cut by 6 bases and J by 3 bases, with 16 bases left in between. From germline, CDR1 is SGHTA and CDR2 FQGNSA. The CDR3 bases are TGTGCCAGCAGGGGAGGGACAGAGCCTACAGATACGCAGTATTTT. It codes for CASRGGTEPTDTQYF. Together with reference TRBV7-2 and TRBJ2-3, the CDR3 gives the full variable domain: GAGVSQSPSNKVTEKGKDVELRCDPISGHTALYWYRQSLGQGLEFLIYFQGNSAPDKSGLPSDRFSAERTGGSVSTLTIQRTQQEDSAVYLCASRGGTEPTDTQYFGPGTRLTVL.

The V and J genes are TRBV7-2 and TRBJ2-3; 8 nucleotides agree with TRBD2. V lost 2 bases, J lost 4 bases, and 5 bases stayed unmatched. Per germline, CDR1 SGHTA and CDR2 FQGNSA. The CDR3 length is 15 residues. CDR3 loop: CASSLSGGGADTQYF. Here the CDR3 DNA reads TGTGCCAGCAGCTTAAGCGGGGGAGGGGCAGATACGCAGTATTTT.

The chain couples TRBV6-1 to TRBJ2-2; D perhaps matches TRBD1 (5 bases). The CDR3 is 13 amino acids. Germline V gives CDR1 MNHNS, CDR2 SASEGT. V was cut by 5 bases and J by 4 bases, with 8 bases left in between. CDR3 amino acids: CASSLGVTGELFF. In DNA form, the CDR3 reads TGTGCCAGCAGTTTAGGGGTCACCGGGGAGCTGTTTTTT.

This chain joins TRBV11-3 and TRBJ2-1; D not resolved. CDR3 length equals 13 residues. V was clipped by 0 bases and J by 3 bases, with 3 bases between them. Germline-derived CDR1 and CDR2 are SGHNT and YENEEA. CDR3 sequence: CASSLEGYNEQFF. The CDR3 bases are TGTGCCAGCAGCTTAGAGGGCTACAATGAGCAGTTCTTC.

This clone was picked up a small number of times. The rearrangement joins TRBV6-1 to TRBJ2-1; 7 bases agree with TRBD1. V shed 7 bases, J shed 10 bases, and the junction held 7 bases outside the gene matches. Germline V gene lookup returns CDR1 MNHNS and CDR2 SASEGT. The CDR3 consists of 12 residues. CDR3 sequence reads: CASTYDRAEQFF. The CDR3 DNA sequence: TGTGCCAGCACGTACGACAGGGCCGAGCAGTTCTTC.

V and J are TRBV7-3 and TRBJ2-1, with 8 bases identical to TRBD2. Germline CDR1 and CDR2: SGHTA and FQGTGA. V lost 4 bases, J lost 7 bases, and 9 bases stayed unmatched. CDR3 length: 15 amino acids. CDR3 amino acids: CASSSRVAGRNEQFF. The CDR3, as DNA: TGTGCCAGCAGCTCCCGGGTAGCGGGGCGGAATGAGCAGTTCTTC.

This sequence joins TRBV15 and TRBJ2-5; 10 bases match TRBD1. V trimming: 5 bases; J trimming: 7 bases; junction bases outside the gene matches: 4. The CDR3 consists of 13 residues. The V gene's germline CDR1 is LNHNV and CDR2 YYDKDF (reference sequence). This CDR3 is CATSLGQGGTQYF. The CDR3 nucleotides read TGTGCCACCAGCCTCGGACAGGGGGGGACCCAGTACTTC.

The chain employs TRBV30 and TRBJ1-2; D might be TRBD1 (5 bases). Germline CDR1 GTSNPN, CDR2 SVGIG (reference sequence). The length of the CDR3 is 14 residues. The V and J ends lost 1 base and 5 bases respectively, with 14 bases between them. CDR3 residues: CAWSELWTNYGYTF. The CDR3 coding sequence is TGTGCCTGGAGTGAATTGTGGACAAATTATGGCTACACCTTC.

This chain connects TRBV14 to TRBJ2-1; D unclear. This CDR3 spans 13 amino acids. Germline-derived CDR1 and CDR2 are SGHDN and FVKESK. V lost 0 bases, J lost 4 bases, and 4 bases lay in between. CDR3 DNA sequence: TGTGCCAGCAGCCAAGATAGGTACAATGAGCAGTTCTTC. Protein sequence: CASSQDRYNEQFF.

V usage is TRBV6-1 and J usage is TRBJ1-1, with 10 bases that match TRBD1. CDR3 length: 12 residues. The J segment lost 7 bases and the V segment lost 6 bases, leaving 2 bases of the junction unmatched. CDR1 and CDR2 from the germline V gene are MNHNS and SASEGT. The CDR3 DNA sequence: TGTGCCAGCAGGGGACAGGGGAGTGAAGCTTTCTTT. Translating it yields CASRGQGSEAFF.

This clone was seen once. V is TRBV18 and J is TRBJ2-7; 12 bases fit TRBD2. Germline CDR1 KGHSH, CDR2 LQKENI. CDR3 length: 17 residues. V trimming: 3 bases; J trimming: 3 bases; junction bases outside the gene matches: 9. CDR3 amino acids: CASSPQNLAGGLYEQYF. For the CDR3, the DNA is TGTGCCAGCTCACCTCAAAACCTAGCGGGAGGGCTCTACGAGCAGTACTTC.

V gene TRBV19 combines with J gene TRBJ2-3; D assignment may be TRBD1 or TRBD2 (6 bases each). V was trimmed by 8 bases and J by 5 bases, leaving 17 bases between them. CDR3 length: 14 amino acids. Germline V gene sequence: CDR1 LNHDA, CDR2 SQIVND (reference sequence). The CDR3 is CASSYGGRRDTQYF. The DNA of the CDR3 is TGTGCCAGTTCTTATGGGGGGCGCCGAGATACGCAGTATTTT.